This T cell receptor beta chain was identified during a study of siplizumab effects on memory and regulatory T cells. About this clone: Its specificity is unknown.

This CDR3 comprises 16 residues. CDR1 and CDR2 from the germline V gene are SGHVS and FQNEAQ. Losses at the gene ends were 2 bases for V and 8 bases for J; bases not matched to a gene: 10. Clones were read by immunoSEQ multiplex PCR, and TCRdb kept only the in-frame ones, dropping some. Altogether more than 85,000 clones are present, just over 90% being singletons, with the ten largest covering around 0.68%. Overall study findings and caveats: Whether proliferating Tregs in siplizumab cultures suppress was not functionally confirmed. Only a minor fraction of alloreactive clones mapped to unstimulated subsets.

This rearrangement joins TRBV7-8 to TRBJ2-3; 10 bases align to TRBD2. The sequence derives from a human donor in good health. The sequenced sample consisted of Tregs sorted from blood. The CDR3 protein is CASSLPLAGVGGTQYF. CDR3 DNA: TGTGCCAGCAGCTTACCCCTAGCGGGGGTGGGGGGTACGCAGTATTTT.